This T cell receptor beta chain was sequenced during a study of blood T cells in healthy people across ages. The study, taken as a whole, reports: Both naive CD4+ cell counts and diversity were greater in long-lived donors than in aged donors.

The CDR3 has 10 amino acids. V lost 5 bases to trimming and J lost 11 bases, with 9 bases between them. Every donor contributed about 10 milliliters of peripheral blood by blood draw. A second about 6 to 12 cycle PCR used barcoded and J-beta primers. The yield of each sample was at least 2.5 million CDR3-containing paired-end reads. One entry per CDR3 protein results from TCRdb running MiXCR on the 5' RACE reads. The sample shows about 670,000 distinct CDR3 sequences, more than 45% of them seen only once. This clonotype was seen only a few times. The antigen remains unidentified. This TCR was sampled from a woman aged 80 or older in good health. The chain has TRBV12-3 or TRBV12-4 and TRBJ1-1; D ambiguous. Sequencing used blood. The CDR3 DNA sequence: TGTGCCAGCAGTCTCGGGTTGGCTTTCTTT. It encodes CASSLGLAFF.